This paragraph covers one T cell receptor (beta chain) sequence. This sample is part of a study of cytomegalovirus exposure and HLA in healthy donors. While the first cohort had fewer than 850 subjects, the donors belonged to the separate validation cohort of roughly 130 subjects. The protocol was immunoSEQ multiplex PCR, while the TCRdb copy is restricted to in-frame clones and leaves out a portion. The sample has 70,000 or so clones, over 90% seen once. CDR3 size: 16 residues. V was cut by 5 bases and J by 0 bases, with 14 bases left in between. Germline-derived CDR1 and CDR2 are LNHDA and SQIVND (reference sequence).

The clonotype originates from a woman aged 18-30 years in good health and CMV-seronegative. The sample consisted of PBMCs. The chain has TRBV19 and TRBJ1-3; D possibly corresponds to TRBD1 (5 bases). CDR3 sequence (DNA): TGTGCCAGTAGTTTCGGGACTTCCCTCTCTGGAAACACCATATATTTT. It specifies CASSFGTSLSGNTIYF. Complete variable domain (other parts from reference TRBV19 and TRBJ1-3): DGGITQSPKYLFRKEGQNVTLSCEQNLNHDAMYWYRQDPGQGLRLIYYSQIVNDFQKGDIAEGYSVSREKKESFPLTVTSAQKNPTAFYLCASSFGTSLSGNTIYFGEGSWLTVV.